A single sample is the source of the 9 T cell receptor beta chains below, sequenced in a study of blood T cell repertoires in COVID-19. Profiling relied on immunoSEQ multiplex PCR, and the TCRdb table lists in-frame clones only, not all of them. The repertoire consists of more than 150,000 clones, with approximately 80% occurring once and the leading ten covering approximately 13%. Sequencing was done on a sample of peripheral blood. The receptors shown here come from a man in his 70s who had recovered from COVID-19.

The chain joins TRBV18 to TRBJ1-1, with a possible D match to TRBD1 (5 bases). V lost 2 bases, J lost 0 bases, and 7 bases lay in between. CDR1 is KGHSH and CDR2 is LQKENI in the germline V gene. The CDR3 is 14 residues long. In DNA form, the CDR3 reads TGTGCCAGCTCACCAACAGGACTGAACACTGAAGCTTTCTTT. It yields the protein CASSPTGLNTEAFF. The full variable domain, rest sourced from reference TRBV18 and TRBJ1-1, is NAGVMQNPRHLVRRRGQEARLRCSPMKGHSHVYWYRQLPEEGLKFMVYLQKENIIDESGMPKERFSAEFPKEGPSILRIQQVVRGDSAAYFCASSPTGLNTEAFFGQGTRLTVV.

This chain links TRBV5-1 with TRBJ2-3; 12 bases map to TRBD2. Germline CDR1 is SGHRS and CDR2 is YFSETQ. The CDR3 has 18 amino acids. V lost 4 bases and J lost 4; bases outside the gene matches: 13. The CDR3 DNA follows: TGCGCCAGCAGCCCGGGACTAGCGGGCCCGGCTAGGGCAGATACGCAGTATTTT. Protein sequence: CASSPGLAGPARADTQYF.

The rearrangement joins TRBV10-1 to TRBJ2-1; 10 nucleotides line up with TRBD2. V lost 0 bases to trimming and J lost 5 bases; unmatched junction nucleotides: 4. Germline values: CDR1 WNHNN, CDR2 SYGVQD (reference sequence). The CDR3 consists of 16 residues. CDR3 residues: CASSESLAGADNEQFF. In nucleotides, the CDR3 is TGCGCCAGCAGTGAGTCTCTAGCGGGAGCTGACAATGAGCAGTTCTTC.

The chain's CDR3 is CSASSLAASLNEQFF. As DNA, the CDR3 is TGCAGTGCTAGTAGTCTAGCGGCTAGCCTGAATGAGCAGTTCTTC. The V call is TRBV20-1, the J call TRBJ2-1; 7 bases align to TRBD2. Per the germline V gene, CDR1 is DFQATT and CDR2 is SNEGSKA (reference sequence). V lost 3 bases and J lost 7; bases outside the gene matches: 12. CDR3 length: 15 residues.

This sequence joins TRBV10-3 and TRBJ1-3, with D possibly matching TRBD1 (6 bases). This CDR3 has 15 amino acids. Germline lookup yields CDR1 ENHRY and CDR2 SYGVKD. V lost 6 bases to trimming and J lost 0 bases, with 12 bases between them. CDR3: CAIRMQGISGNTIYF. The CDR3 nucleotides are TGTGCCATCAGGATGCAGGGGATCTCTGGAAACACCATATATTTT.

The V call is TRBV6-2 or TRBV6-3, the J call TRBJ2-7; D gene ambiguous. Trimming pared 3 bases from V and 1 base from J, leaving 7 bases between. The CDR3 is 13 residues long. The germline V gene has CDR1 MNHEY and CDR2 SVGEGT. CDR3 coding DNA: TGTGCCAGCAGTTATTTACAGTCCTACGAGCAGTACTTC. Translated: CASSYLQSYEQYF.

This clone was counted only a few times. The chain carries TRBV5-1 and TRBJ2-5; TRBD1 agrees at 9 bases. The germline V gene has CDR1 SGHRS and CDR2 YFSETQ. Trimming cost V 4 bases and J 5 bases; bases outside gene matches: 9. CDR3 length equals 15 residues. CDR3 protein: CASSTKQGAGETQYF. The CDR3 nucleotides are TGCGCCAGCAGCACAAAACAGGGGGCCGGCGAGACCCAGTACTTC.

The count of this clone is one. The chain couples TRBV5-4 to TRBJ2-1, with 8 bases that match TRBD2. V trimming: 4 bases; J trimming: 6 bases; junction bases outside the gene matches: 15. CDR1 and CDR2 (germline): SGHNT, YYREEE (reference sequence). The CDR3 spans 17 residues. The CDR3 DNA reads as TGTGCCAGCAGCCCGGGAGGGACTAGTCCTACCGGCAATGAGCAGTTCTTC. Protein sequence: CASSPGGTSPTGNEQFF.

This clone has only one observation. This rearrangement joins TRBV7-2 to TRBJ2-1; D is perhaps TRBD1 (6 bases). Germline CDR1 is SGHTA and CDR2 is FQGNSA. V was cut by 0 bases and J by 0 bases, with 9 bases left in between. CDR3 length: 16 amino acids. CDR3 loop: CASSLAGTNSYNEQFF. In DNA, the CDR3 is TGTGCCAGCAGCTTAGCCGGGACAAACTCCTACAATGAGCAGTTCTTC. Drawing the rest from reference TRBV7-2 and TRBJ2-1, the complete variable domain is GAGVSQSPSNKVTEKGKDVELRCDPISGHTALYWYRQSLGQGLEFLIYFQGNSAPDKSGLPSDRFSAERTGGSVSTLTIQRTQQEDSAVYLCASSLAGTNSYNEQFFGPGTRLTVL.